The rows below give T cell receptor beta chains drawn from one sample of a study of human T cells and chemical hapten exposure. MiXCR, run by TCRdb on the RACE reads, gives a single entry per CDR3 protein. The table records 250,000 or so distinct CDR3 sequences, around 7.3% of them present only once. The source was whole blood, collected in connection with sensitization to the hapten diphenylcyclopropenone (DPC). Receptors originate from a man aged 18 to 29 with alopecia areata. Some clones in this sample may be carry-over from other donors' samples. Both conserved end residues are trimmed from each CDR3. A D gene is named only where the DNA matches it firmly.

TRBD1,TRBJ1-2,TRBV20-1,SASGTGYYGYT
NA,TRBJ2-5,TRBV21-1,ASSKEGEWPQETQY
TRBD1,TRBJ1-5,TRBV19,ASSSGQGGQPQH
TRBD2,TRBJ2-1,TRBV7-2,ASSLSSGDLNEQF
NA,TRBJ2-7,TRBV20-1,SASFDAFSYEQY
NA,TRBJ2-3,TRBV3-1,ASSQDGGQLTDTQY
NA,TRBJ1-1,TRBV6-5,ASISPGVFEAF
NA,TRBJ1-3,TRBV4-1,ASSHPGTGSGNTIY
TRBD1,TRBJ1-3,TRBV29-1,SVVPGTGIGDTIY
NA,TRBJ1-1,TRBV6-5,ASSPAGRTEAF
NA,TRBJ1-6,TRBV20-1,SASRQANSPLH
NA,TRBJ2-7,TRBV7-9,ASSLAGPLSYEQY
NA,TRBJ1-1,TRBV9,ASSVDTRNTEAF
NA,TRBJ2-3,TRBV24-1,ATSGAESSTDTQY
TRBD2,TRBJ2-3,TRBV6-2/TRBV6-3,ASMTSGFDTQY
NA,TRBJ2-5,TRBV7-3,ASSRAPEETQY
TRBD1,TRBJ1-5,TRBV7-8,ASSLAGQGPNQPQH
NA,TRBJ1-5,TRBV16,ASSQSGLDQPQH
NA,TRBJ1-5,TRBV29-1,SAGGAGGNQPQH
NA,TRBJ2-1,TRBV29-1,SVEDPNEQF
TRBD1,TRBJ2-3,TRBV12-3/TRBV12-4,ASKGQGSTDTQY
TRBD1,TRBJ2-1,TRBV7-2,ASNPWRTGSYNEQF
TRBD1,TRBJ1-5,TRBV6-6,ASSWSRQGSNQPQH
NA,TRBJ2-1,TRBV3-1,ASSNGGPNNEQF
NA,TRBJ1-5,TRBV24-1,ATSDSGVEQPQH
NA,TRBJ2-3,TRBV4-2,ASSQDFPRTDTQY
NA,TRBJ2-6,TRBV2,ATDWGNSGANVLT
NA,TRBJ2-1,TRBV4-1,ASRRQGPYNEQF
NA,TRBJ1-1,TRBV29-1,SVEGRVNTEAF
NA,TRBJ1-6,TRBV25-1,ASSESVLGNSPLH
TRBD2,TRBJ2-7,TRBV5-1,ASSLARGASYEQY
TRBD2,TRBJ2-5,TRBV5-1,ASSLESRGGRGTQY
NA,TRBJ1-5,TRBV7-2,ASSLGGDHQPQH
NA,TRBJ1-1,TRBV4-2,ASSQEVWDTEAF
NA,TRBJ1-5,TRBV7-2,ASSYPIGGDSNQPQH
NA,TRBJ1-2,TRBV14,ASSQDTFNYGYT
NA,TRBJ1-1,TRBV5-4,ASSLVSGRFTEAF
TRBD1,TRBJ1-2,TRBV10-1,ASRDRGPYGYT
TRBD2,TRBJ2-7,TRBV28,ASSPAGSGNYEQY
NA,TRBJ1-1,TRBV6-2/TRBV6-3,ASSYKSAAMNTEAF
NA,TRBJ2-3,TRBV28,AGQARADTQY
NA,TRBJ2-6,TRBV25-1,ASSESYSGANVLT
TRBD2,TRBJ2-1,TRBV7-6,ASSYGTSRLDEQF
NA,TRBJ2-1,TRBV11-3,ASSLEGPSREQF
NA,TRBJ2-1,TRBV4-3,ASSQARAGQSSYNEQF
NA,TRBJ2-5,TRBV6-2/TRBV6-3,ASSYRAGGTAKTQY
TRBD1,TRBJ2-2,TRBV28,ASRPNTGGWAGELF